This T cell receptor beta chain was found in a study of cytomegalovirus exposure and HLA in healthy donors. Study outcomes and limitations: Later analysis identified several of the most significant clusters that appeared linked to common viral pathogens. Analysis performed later showed TCR beta chains linked to HLA being more clonally expanded than equally common others. The study carried out a later analysis of TCR beta sequences. It associated under 20,000 of them with specific HLA alleles at a false discovery rate of 0.05.

This CDR3 has 15 residues. Trimming took 0 bases from V and 4 from J, leaving 11 bases between them. Germline loops: CDR1 SGHRS, CDR2 YFSETQ. The PCR contained 60 Vbeta and 13 Jbeta primers. Produced via immunoSEQ multiplex PCR; TCRdb's table is partial and in-frame only. Here the sample spans about 110,000 clones, under 80% being singletons. Comment on this clone: Its antigen is as yet unknown.

The sequence was obtained from a woman aged 50 to 65 in good health and CMV-seropositive. V and J are TRBV5-1 and TRBJ2-1; possibly TRBD2 for D (7 bases). The sequencing input was PBMCs. The CDR3 DNA is TGCGCCAGCAGCTTGGACGGGGGGCATTACAATGAGCAGTTCTTC. Protein: CASSLDGGHYNEQFF.